The 21 T cell receptor beta chains listed next were all sequenced from one sample in a study of early T cells in non-severe SARS-CoV-2 infection. TCRdb processed the 5' RACE reads anew with MiXCR; each CDR3 protein has one entry. Of tens of thousands of distinct CDR3 sequences listed, 9.5% to 15% were seen once; the top ten hold approximately 1.1%. The sequenced material came from whole blood. The receptors shown here come from an adult who was a healthcare worker with PCR-confirmed SARS-CoV-2 infection or an uninfected control (not recorded which).

In its sample, this clonotype was seen many times. This chain connects TRBV7-2 to TRBJ2-3; D is possibly TRBD2 (7 bases). Germline-derived CDR1 and CDR2 are SGHTA and FQGNSA. V was clipped by 1 base and J by 0 bases, with 11 bases between them. The CDR3 runs 16 residues. Written as DNA, the CDR3 is TGTGCCAGCAGCTTAGTAGGGGGGGAGAGCACAGATACGCAGTATTTT. Translating it yields CASSLVGGESTDTQYF.

This clonotype was observed a few times. V gene TRBV4-2 combines with J gene TRBJ2-7; 9 positions agree with TRBD1. The trim removed 1 base at V and 3 bases at J, leaving 7 bases unmatched. Looked up from germline, CDR1 is LGHNA and CDR2 is YNFKEQ. The CDR3 runs 16 residues. CDR3 DNA: TGTGCCAGCAGCCAAGTTTTGGGACAGGGATTCTACGAGCAGTACTTC. Its protein product is CASSQVLGQGFYEQYF.

On this clonotype itself: This may stem from a read error, because a much larger clone lies one nucleotide away. The chain employs TRBV20-1 and TRBJ2-1, with 13 bases matching TRBD2. The CDR3 is 15 residues long. Germline-derived CDR1 and CDR2 are DFQATT and SNEGSKA (reference sequence). The DNA of the CDR3 is TGCAGTGCTAAACTAGCGGGGGGGAATATCGGTGAGCGGTTCTTC. Amino acids: CSAKLAGGNIGERFF.

This clonotype came up a few times. The chain is built from TRBV6-2 or TRBV6-3 and TRBJ2-1, with TRBD2 identical over 8 bases. V trimming: 8 bases; J trimming: 5 bases; junction bases outside the gene matches: 5. Germline assignment: CDR1 MNHEY and CDR2 SVGEGT. The CDR3 sequence is 13 residues long. CDR3 sequence (DNA): TGTGCCAGCTCGCGGGAGGCCCACAATGAGCAGTTCTTC. Translating it yields CASSREAHNEQFF.

This clonotype was detected a few times. The rearrangement joins TRBV6-1 to TRBJ2-5; 7 bases agree with TRBD1. CDR1 is MNHNS, CDR2 SASEGT, per germline. CDR3 length equals 12 residues. The J segment lost 3 bases and the V segment lost 10 bases, leaving 5 bases of the junction unmatched. The chain's CDR3 is CATSGTEETQYF. DNA for the CDR3: TGTGCCACCTCCGGGACAGAAGAGACCCAGTACTTC.

This clonotype has ten or more counts. The chain employs TRBV6-6 and TRBJ1-5; D remains ambiguous. CDR1 is MNHNY and CDR2 is SVGAGI in the germline V gene (reference sequence). There are 15 residues in the CDR3. Trimming removed 7 bases from V and 4 bases from J, with 17 bases in between. The CDR3 reads CASTYQQALNQPQHF. CDR3 in DNA: TGTGCCAGCACCTACCAGCAGGCGCTAAATCAGCCCCAGCATTTT.

Many counts were recorded for this clonotype. The chain carries TRBV5-1 and TRBJ1-3; no definite D call. Germline V gives CDR1 SGHRS, CDR2 YFSETQ. V dropped 1 base and J dropped 0 bases, with 5 bases sitting between them. The CDR3 totals 14 residues. For the CDR3, the DNA is TGCGCCAGCAGCTTGAAGAGCTCTGGAAACACCATATATTTT. Translating gives CASSLKSSGNTIYF.

This clonotype was picked up many times. J is TRBJ1-1 and V is TRBV6-2 or TRBV6-3; D unresolved. Germline CDR1 reads MNHEY; CDR2 reads SVGEGT. The germline V and J ends were trimmed by 3 bases and 5 bases, with 13 bases remaining between them. The CDR3 is 14 residues long. CDR3 coding DNA: TGTGCCAGCAGTTATGACCCGGCGAGAACTGAAGCTTTCTTT. Translated: CASSYDPARTEAFF.

The table lists this clonotype with a few counts. This chain joins TRBV12-3 or TRBV12-4 and TRBJ2-7; 16 bases line up with TRBD2. The V and J ends lost 6 bases and 2 bases, in that order; junction bases with no gene match: 7. The CDR3 runs 17 residues. CDR3 residues: CASSPPGLAGGTYEQYF. The CDR3 region has the DNA TGTGCCAGCAGCCCGCCGGGACTAGCGGGGGGGACCTACGAGCAGTACTTC.

The chain joins TRBV6-6 to TRBJ1-2; the D is unclear. The CDR3 totals 14 residues. The ends were cut back, 2 bases at V and 6 bases at J, with 13 bases in the middle. Germline CDR1 and CDR2: MNHNY and SVGAGI (reference sequence). Here the CDR3 reads CASSYGQEEDGYTF. The DNA for the CDR3 is TGTGCCAGCAGTTACGGGCAGGAGGAGGATGGCTACACCTTC.

Ten or more counts support this clonotype. One junction end disagrees with the germline gene, perhaps due to a read error. The gene calls are TRBV12-3 or TRBV12-4 and TRBJ2-3; tentatively, D is TRBD2 (6 bases). There are 11 residues in the CDR3. The CDR3 loop is CASSSSTGTHF. CDR3 coding DNA: TGTGCCAGCAGTTCCTCGACCGGGACTCATTTT.

This clonotype was seen more than once but under ten times. CDR3 protein: CSVDLASSTDTQYF. The CDR3 region has the DNA TGCAGCGTTGATTTGGCGTCTAGCACAGATACGCAGTATTTT. The chain couples TRBV29-1 to TRBJ2-3; D not resolved. CDR3 length: 14 residues. The V and J ends lost 3 bases and 0 bases respectively, with 10 bases between them. In germline, CDR1 is SQVTM, CDR2 ANQGSEA.

This clonotype was picked up many times. This chain uses TRBV14 with TRBJ2-7, with D maybe TRBD2 (5 bases). V lost 1 base and J 11 bases, leaving 18 bases between the germline ends. Germline-derived CDR1 and CDR2 are SGHDN and FVKESK. There are 14 residues in the CDR3. The CDR3 region is CASSQVDGGTEEYF. CDR3 nucleotide sequence: TGTGCCAGCAGCCAAGTGGACGGAGGAACCGAAGAGTACTTC.

The table lists this clonotype with many counts. The chain carries TRBV5-6 and TRBJ2-2; TRBD1 matches at 9 bases. V lost 3 bases, J lost 4 bases, and 4 bases stayed unmatched. This CDR3 has 15 residues. Germline-derived CDR1 and CDR2 are SGHDT and YYEEEE. CDR3 amino acids: CASSWTGAGTGELFF. CDR3 nucleotides: TGTGCCAGCAGCTGGACAGGGGCCGGCACCGGGGAGCTGTTTTTT.

In its sample, this clonotype was seen many times. J is TRBJ2-4 and V is TRBV19; possibly TRBD2 for D (5 bases). The germline V gene encodes CDR1 LNHDA and CDR2 SQIVND (reference sequence). V gave up 5 bases and J gave up 9 bases, with 26 bases separating them. This CDR3 is built from 17 residues. The CDR3 loop reads CASSENLGAQTRGIQYF. The CDR3 DNA reads TGTGCCAGTAGTGAGAATTTGGGAGCTCAAACTCGGGGCATTCAGTACTTC.

The gene calls are TRBV9 and TRBJ2-3; unclear D gene. Germline V gene data show CDR1 as SGDLS and CDR2 as YYNGEE. The CDR3 contains 13 residues. Trimming removed 5 bases from V and 4 bases from J, with 11 bases in between. The CDR3 DNA is TGTGCCAGCAGTACCTCCGTGGCAGATACGCAGTATTTT. Its translation: CASSTSVADTQYF.

This clonotype has at least ten counts. The chain recombines TRBV30 with TRBJ1-4; D is unclear. The CDR3 runs 14 residues. V was pared by 0 bases and J by 8 bases, with 13 bases between. The germline V gene encodes CDR1 GTSNPN and CDR2 SVGIG (reference sequence). The CDR3 loop is CAWSVGPSGEKLFF. The CDR3 nucleotides are TGTGCCTGGAGTGTGGGTCCATCGGGGGAAAAACTGTTTTTT.

The sample holds a few counts of this clonotype. V gene TRBV9 combines with J gene TRBJ2-1, with a possible D match to TRBD2 (5 bases). The V gene lost 4 bases and the J gene lost 0 bases, with 14 bases spanning the gap. The germline gives CDR1 SGDLS, CDR2 YYNGEE. The CDR3 is 16 residues long. CDR3 coding DNA: TGTGCCAGCAGCTCGCTTCCGGGGAGCTCCTACAATGAGCAGTTCTTC. This gives the protein CASSSLPGSSYNEQFF.

The V call is TRBV12-3 or TRBV12-4, the J call TRBJ2-3; no clear D gene. V shed 0 bases and J shed 1 base, with 8 bases lying between them. The CDR3 extends over 15 amino acids. CDR3 nucleotides: TGTGCCAGCAGTTTAGCCCGCGGTCGCACAGATACGCAGTATTTT. Its translation is CASSLARGRTDTQYF.

This clonotype was observed at least ten times. The V gene is TRBV29-1, the J gene TRBJ2-6; D is unclear. With 1 base removed from V and 2 bases from J, the gap between germline ends came to 0 bases. CDR1 is SQVTM and CDR2 is ANQGSEA in the germline V gene. The CDR3 loop spans 12 amino acids. CDR3 protein: CSVEAGANVLTF. The CDR3 nucleotides are TGCAGCGTTGAAGCTGGGGCCAACGTCCTGACTTTC.

The chain combines TRBV7-9 with TRBJ1-2; D is possibly TRBD1 (6 bases). The CDR3 extends over 14 amino acids. V gave up 6 bases and J gave up 4 bases, with 15 bases separating them. CDR1 SEHNR and CDR2 FQNEAQ come from the germline V gene (reference sequence). CDR3 sequence: CASRMDSHGYGYTF. The CDR3 coding sequence is TGTGCCAGCAGAATGGACAGTCACGGCTATGGCTACACCTTC.